This T cell receptor (beta chain) was documented in a study of blood T cell repertoires in COVID-19 (TCRdb year 2020). Background for the entire study: The collaborator samples originated in the United States, Italy and Spain and spanned the acute and convalescent phases of COVID-19. Samples were obtained from the ongoing ImmuneRACE study (first 160 participants) and from roughly 1,300 subjects provided by 6 global collaborators. Nearly every sample came with metadata listing a de-identified subject ID, COVID-19 status, age in years and sex. The prospective study material was composed of cDNA or gDNA derived from T cells, B-cell-depleted T cells, or PBMCs. A freely available public database, intended as a resource for researchers studying the immune response to SARS-CoV-2, is where the repertoires were released. Where available, HLA class I and class II types were obtained from metadata supplied by the sample provider rather than from assay-based typing. The dataset comprised deeply sampled blood TCRbeta repertoires from subjects exposed to, actively infected with, or recovered from COVID-19. The full study reports these points: The amount of clinical and demographic metadata varied by source and participant and was provided uncurated.

Comment on this clone: Its antigen is currently not known. It has no much larger one-base neighbor in the sample; base qualities were not kept.

From V the trimming removes 1 base and from J it removes 3 bases, while the gene matches leave 9 bases of the junction unaccounted for. The CDR3, cysteine through phenylalanine, is 17 amino acids long. The read is trimmed to its CDR3 DNA, 51 bases read in frame from base 1. In the germline V gene, CDR1 corresponds to SGHVS and CDR2 to FNYEAQ. TCRbeta CDR3 regions were amplified from genomic DNA by means of the immunoSEQ Assay, a bias-controlled multiplex PCR. The authors' analysis ran thus. Within the assay, amplification of reference gene primers was used to estimate how many nucleated cells each sample contained. Sequence reads were collapsed and filtered to measure the absolute abundance of every unique TCRbeta CDR3 rearrangement. For each sample, productive Simpson clonality was calculated as the square root of Simpson's diversity index over productive rearrangements. Not all clones reach the TCRdb copy of this immuneACCESS table, which keeps in-frame sequences only. Checked studies attribute under half of the gap to unresolved V genes and leave the rest unexplained. V and J calls and clone size are given by that table; D and trimming were obtained from the DNA. Present in this sample are roughly 9,900 clones, around 78% of which were seen just once. Of the sample, roughly 34% is held by the ten largest clones.

Whole blood was collected in K2EDTA tubes by collaborating institutions according to the institutions' own protocols. Collaborator samples were shipped for TCRbeta analysis as frozen whole blood, isolated PBMCs, or DNA extracted from either sample type. This receptor was identified in a human donor in a cohort sampled during active COVID-19. The sample consisted of peripheral blood. The chain couples TRBV7-6 to TRBJ2-7, with 10 bases matching TRBD2. CDR3 loop: CASSLVGQAGGLYEQYF. The base sequence is TGTGCCAGCAGCTTAGTGGGGCAAGCGGGGGGGCTCTACGAGCAGTACTTC.